These T cell receptor beta chains were read from a single sample in a study of beta chain features in type 1 diabetes. Profiled with immunoSEQ multiplex PCR; TCRdb holds only in-frame clones, not every one. The sample has some 700,000 clones; under 15% are singletons. Sample: naive CD4+ T cells from blood. The receptors stem from a man aged 18 to 29 with type 1 diabetes. Both conserved end residues are part of each CDR3. The order of the fields is CDR3 DNA, CDR3 protein, CDR3 length, clone size, J gene, D gene, V gene. A D gene is named only where the DNA matches it firmly. Clone size, where shown, is once, few, many, or a class for clones that have expanded.

TGTGCCAGCTCACAAAGTGAACAGGGAAACACTGAAGCTTTCTTT CASSQSEQGNTEAFF 15 NA TRBJ1-1 NA TRBV18
TGTGCCAGTGGGGCAGTAGTGAACACTGAAGCTTTCTTT CASGAVVNTEAFF 13 few TRBJ1-1 NA TRBV19
TGTGCCATCAGTGATGCCCAAGGGGACAATGAGCAGTTCTTC CAISDAQGDNEQFF 14 NA TRBJ2-1 NA TRBV10-3
TGTGCCAGCAGCCGTGGGGGACAGATCTATGGCTACACCTTC CASSRGGQIYGYTF 14 few TRBJ1-2 TRBD1 TRBV6-5
TGTGCCACCCAGCAAGCGGGCACTGAAGCTTTCTTT CATQQAGTEAFF 12 few TRBJ1-1 NA TRBV15
TGTGCCTCGACTAGCGGGGCTTTTTACGAGCAGTACTTC CASTSGAFYEQYF 13 NA TRBJ2-7 TRBD2 TRBV28
TGTGCCATCAGTGAGCAGTCTAACTATGGCTACACCTTC CAISEQSNYGYTF 13 NA TRBJ1-2 NA TRBV10-3
TGTGCCAGCAGCCGACAGGGAATCTATGGCTACACCTTC CASSRQGIYGYTF 13 NA TRBJ1-2 TRBD1 TRBV7-2
TGTGCCAGCAGTGGAACCCCCGGGACAGCTGCCTACGAGCAGTACTTC CASSGTPGTAAYEQYF 16 NA TRBJ2-7 TRBD1 TRBV25-1
TGTGCCAGCAGTTCCAACGAGGTGCTCTCTGGGGCCAACGTCCTGACTTTC CASSSNEVLSGANVLTF 17 NA TRBJ2-6 NA TRBV28
TGTGCCAGGGGCTTGACAGGGGACAATCAGCCCCAGCATTTT CARGLTGDNQPQHF 14 NA TRBJ1-5 TRBD1 TRBV2
TGTGCCTGGGGCAAGACAGGGAATTCACCCCTCCACTTT CAWGKTGNSPLHF 13 NA TRBJ1-6 TRBD1 TRBV30
TGCGCCAGCAGCCCGGGACAGGGGTTAGGGGAGCAGTACTTC CASSPGQGLGEQYF 14 few TRBJ2-7 TRBD1 TRBV4-1
TGTGCCAGCAGCCCCGGACAAGAAGAGACCCAGTACTTC CASSPGQEETQYF 13 few TRBJ2-5 NA TRBV11-2
TGCAGCGTTGATAGCGGGGGGATCACAGATACGCAGTATTTT CSVDSGGITDTQYF 14 NA TRBJ2-3 TRBD2 TRBV29-1
TGTGCCAGCAGTCCCGGGACAGTAGAAGAGACCCAGTACTTC CASSPGTVEETQYF 14 NA TRBJ2-5 TRBD1 TRBV28
TGTGCCAGCAGCTCCAGAAATCTGAGGGCCTACGAGCAGTACTTC CASSSRNLRAYEQYF 15 few TRBJ2-7 NA TRBV7-9
TGTGCCAGCAGTTTTAGTCCGCACTCTGGGGCCAACGTCCTGACTTTC CASSFSPHSGANVLTF 16 few TRBJ2-6 NA TRBV28
TGTGCCAGTAGTATAGTTCAGAACACCGGGGAGCTGTTTTTT CASSIVQNTGELFF 14 few TRBJ2-2 NA TRBV19
TGTGCCAGCAGCCAGGACAGGGTTGGCTACACCTTC CASSQDRVGYTF 12 NA TRBJ1-2 TRBD1 TRBV14
TGTGCCAGCAGCCCCAGGGGGAACCTTAATGAAAAACTGTTTTTT CASSPRGNLNEKLFF 15 few TRBJ1-4 TRBD1 TRBV7-6
TGTGCCTGGAGTTTCTCTTCTAACTATGGCTACACCTTC CAWSFSSNYGYTF 13 NA TRBJ1-2 NA TRBV30
TGCGCCAGCAGTCAAAACACAAGTACCCGGGACAGGGAGCTGTTTTTT CASSQNTSTRDRELFF 16 NA TRBJ2-2 NA TRBV23-1
TGCGCCAGCAGCCAAGGGCGTGATAGGGATCTCTGGACTAACTATGGCTACACCTTC CASSQGRDRDLWTNYGYTF 19 NA TRBJ1-2 NA TRBV4-1
TGTGCCAGCAGTTACGGACCCGCTGGCGGTGAAGCTTTCTTT CASSYGPAGGEAFF 14 NA TRBJ1-1 NA TRBV6-5
TGTGCCAGCAGCCTCCGGACTGTATACAATGAGCAGTTCTTC CASSLRTVYNEQFF 14 NA TRBJ2-1 NA TRBV5-6
TGTGCCAGTAGGAGAGCTACCGGGACTAGCGGCTACGAGCAGTACTTC CASRRATGTSGYEQYF 16 few TRBJ2-7 TRBD2 TRBV19
TGTGCCAGCAGCCGGACCGGGACAGATACGCAGTATTTT CASSRTGTDTQYF 13 few TRBJ2-3 NA TRBV6-6
TGTGCCAGCAGCGAAGGACTGAATGGCTCCTACGAGCAGTACTTC CASSEGLNGSYEQYF 15 few TRBJ2-7 NA TRBV6-1
TGTGCCAGCAGCCTCTTGATAGCAACCTACACCTTC CASSLLIATYTF 12 NA TRBJ1-2 NA TRBV7-9
TGTGCCAGCTCCGACCTCCACGTTTCACCCCTCCACTTT CASSDLHVSPLHF 13 NA TRBJ1-6 NA TRBV6-6
TGTGCCAGCAGCTTAGGCTCTGAGCGGAGCTCTGGAAACACCATATATTTT CASSLGSERSSGNTIYF 17 few TRBJ1-3 NA TRBV7-9
TGTGCCAGTAGAGAGACAGGGCGTTATGGCTACACCTTC CASRETGRYGYTF 13 NA TRBJ1-2 TRBD1 TRBV19
TGCGCCAGCAGCACGACCTCCGGGACTAGCGGAATGCAGTTCTTC CASSTTSGTSGMQFF 15 NA TRBJ2-1 TRBD2 TRBV5-1
TGTGCCAGCAGCCCAGGGAGCTACAATGAGCAGTTCTTC CASSPGSYNEQFF 13 NA TRBJ2-1 NA TRBV7-7
TGCGCCAGCAGAAGAACCTTCTCTGGAAACACCATATATTTT CASRRTFSGNTIYF 14 few TRBJ1-3 NA TRBV4-1
TGTGCCAGCAGTGAAACGGGACACTCTGGAAACACCATATATTTT CASSETGHSGNTIYF 15 few TRBJ1-3 NA TRBV25-1
TGCGCCAGCAGCCCCCAGGGATCGACAGGGGTAACAGATACGCAGTATTTT CASSPQGSTGVTDTQYF 17 NA TRBJ2-3 TRBD1 TRBV5-1
TGTGCCATCAGTGTAGCAGAGAACTATGGCTACACCTTC CAISVAENYGYTF 13 NA TRBJ1-2 NA TRBV10-3
TGTGCCATCAGTGAGTCTAGCGGGGAGGGAGAGACCCAGTACTTC CAISESSGEGETQYF 15 NA TRBJ2-5 TRBD2 TRBV10-3
TGTGCCAGCAGTCGGGACAGGGGCGGCTACACCTTC CASSRDRGGYTF 12 NA TRBJ1-2 TRBD1 TRBV6-5
TGTGCCAGCAGCTTAGCGACGGGACAGGGGAAATACGAGCAGTACTTC CASSLATGQGKYEQYF 16 NA TRBJ2-7 TRBD1 TRBV7-9
TGCGCCAGCAGCTTGGAAGCGATAGGTCCGGGAAACTATGGCTACACCTTC CASSLEAIGPGNYGYTF 17 few TRBJ1-2 NA TRBV5-1
TGTGCCAGCAGCCCCCTCGGACAGGGTGACTATGGCTACACCTTC CASSPLGQGDYGYTF 15 NA TRBJ1-2 TRBD1 TRBV28
TGTGCCAGCAGCCAGGACAGGAACGAGCAGTACTTC CASSQDRNEQYF 12 few TRBJ2-7 TRBD1 TRBV7-2
TGTGCCACCCGGGGCCTCCAAGGGATCCAAGAGACCCAGTACTTC CATRGLQGIQETQYF 15 NA TRBJ2-5 NA TRBV6-7
TGTGCCAGCTTCCGGGACAGGGGACGATCCGGGGAGCTGTTTTTT CASFRDRGRSGELFF 15 NA TRBJ2-2 TRBD1 TRBV2
TGTGCCAGCAGCAAAGGGACGGACTATGGCTACACCTTC CASSKGTDYGYTF 13 few TRBJ1-2 NA TRBV9
TGTGCCAGCAGCCTTAACTTACAGGGTACGCAGTATTTT CASSLNLQGTQYF 13 NA TRBJ2-3 NA TRBV14